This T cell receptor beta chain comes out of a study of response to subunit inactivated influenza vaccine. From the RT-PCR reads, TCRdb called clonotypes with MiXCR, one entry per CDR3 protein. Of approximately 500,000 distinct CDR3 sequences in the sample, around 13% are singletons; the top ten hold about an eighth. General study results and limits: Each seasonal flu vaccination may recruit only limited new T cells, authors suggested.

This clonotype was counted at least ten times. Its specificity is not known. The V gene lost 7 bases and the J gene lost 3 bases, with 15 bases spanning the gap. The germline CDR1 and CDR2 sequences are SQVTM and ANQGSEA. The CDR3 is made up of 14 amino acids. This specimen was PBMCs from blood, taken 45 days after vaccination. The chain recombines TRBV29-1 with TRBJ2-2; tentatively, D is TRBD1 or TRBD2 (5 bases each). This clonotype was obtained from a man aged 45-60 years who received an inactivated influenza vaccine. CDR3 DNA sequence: TGCAGCGCGGCACGAGGGGTCGACACCGGGGAGCTGTTTTTT. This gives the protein CSAARGVDTGELFF.